The source of this T cell receptor (beta chain) is a study of beta chain features in type 1 diabetes. The CDR3 is made up of 15 amino acids. Germline V CDR1 and CDR2: SEHNR, FQNEAQ (reference sequence). After removal of 5 bases from V and 2 bases from J, the junction contained 5 bases not matched to a gene. Of the isolated RNA, all was reverse transcribed, and so the sequenced material was expressed TCRB transcripts. Generated by immunoSEQ multiplex PCR, the TCRdb table keeps only in-frame clones and is missing some. Here the sample spans roughly 250,000 clones, about 10% being singletons. This receptor was identified in a woman younger than 30 in good health. What was sequenced was naive CD4+ T cells from blood. The chain uses TRBV7-9 and TRBJ1-4, with TRBD1 identical over 7 bases. This CDR3 reads CASSRLQGTNEKLFF. In nucleotides, the CDR3 is TGTGCCAGCAGCCGTCTACAGGGGACTAATGAAAAACTGTTTTTT.